This TCR beta chain was captured by sequencing in a study of blood T cells in healthy people across ages. PCR was performed a second time for roughly 7 to 11 cycles using a sample-barcoded 5' primer and a J-beta primer mix. CDR3-containing paired-end reads numbering at least 2.5 million came from each sample. A single record per CDR3 protein comes from TCRdb applying MiXCR to the 5' RACE reads. The table records some 930,000 distinct CDR3 sequences, around 29% of them present only once. Donation came from healthy Caucasian individuals in Russia who were aged roughly 6 to 100. V was pared by 4 bases and J by 8 bases, with 8 bases of the junction left unmatched. The germline V gene encodes CDR1 SEHNR and CDR2 FQNEAQ (reference sequence). This CDR3 has 14 amino acids. A further study also used this sample, focusing on T cells of mothers and their children. That source adds: Normalized overlap was always slightly, never significantly, higher in related than unrelated mother-child pairs.

The rearrangement uses TRBV7-9 and TRBJ1-2, with 9 bases aligning to TRBD1. This clonotype was sampled from a woman aged 35 to 49 in good health. The sequencing input was blood. The CDR3 sequence is CASSSPGTGMGYTF. CDR3 nucleotides: TGTGCCAGCAGCTCCCCCGGGACAGGGATGGGCTACACCTTC.